These T cell receptor beta chains were read from a single sample in a study of cytomegalovirus exposure and HLA in healthy donors. Measured with immunoSEQ multiplex PCR; TCRdb has only the in-frame clones, and not every one. This listing includes roughly 190,000 clones. Sequencing was carried out using PBMCs. All receptors come from a man aged 30 to 39 in good health and CMV-seronegative. Both conserved end residues are part of each CDR3. D genes are given only for firm matches.

d_call,j_call,v_call,cdr3_nt,cdr3_aa
-,TRBJ2-7,TRBV27,TGTGCCAGCAGTTCCACTGCGGGGCTTGGGGGCTACGAGCAGTACTTC,CASSSTAGLGGYEQYF
TRBD2,TRBJ2-1,TRBV10-1,TGCGCCAGCAGTGAGTCGACTAGCGGGAGATATAATGAGCAGTTCTTC,CASSESTSGRYNEQFF
TRBD2,TRBJ2-1,TRBV7-9,TGTGCCAGCCGTAGCGGGGGACCTTACAATGAGCAGTTCTTC,CASRSGGPYNEQFF
-,TRBJ2-1,TRBV5-4,TGTGCCAGCAGCCCATCGGCGGACAGATCCTACAATGAGCAGTTCTTC,CASSPSADRSYNEQFF
-,TRBJ2-7,TRBV29-1,TGCAGCGTTAACATGGTTTCGGGCGAGCAGTACTTC,CSVNMVSGEQYF
TRBD2,TRBJ2-2,TRBV7-6,TGTGCCAGCAGCTTAGATCCTAGCGGGAGTGGCGGGGAGCTGTTTTTT,CASSLDPSGSGGELFF
TRBD1,TRBJ2-7,TRBV5-4,TGTGCCAGCAGCTTGCCGGACAGGGATTACTGGGAGCAGTACTTC,CASSLPDRDYWEQYF
-,TRBJ1-1,TRBV5-1,TGCGCCAGCAGCTTGGCCCAGCGAAGTACGAACACTGAAGCTTTCTTT,CASSLAQRSTNTEAFF
-,TRBJ2-5,TRBV7-7,TGTGCCAGCAGCTTAGCCGGGTCCGAGACCCAGTACTTC,CASSLAGSETQYF
TRBD2,TRBJ2-1,TRBV7-2,TGTGCCAGCAGCGCGGGACTAGCGCGCGGCAATGAGCAGTTCTTC,CASSAGLARGNEQFF
TRBD1,TRBJ2-5,TRBV6-4,TGTGCCAGCAGCGCCGGGACAGGGAGTTGGGAGACCCAGTACTTC,CASSAGTGSWETQYF
-,TRBJ2-1,TRBV28,TGTGCCAGCAGTTTGGGTGACATGGGCCAATTCAATGAGCAGTTCTTC,CASSLGDMGQFNEQFF
TRBD2,TRBJ2-1,TRBV4-2,TGTGCCAGCAGCCAAGATGCGGGGGGAGTTTCCTACAATGAGCAGTTCTTC,CASSQDAGGVSYNEQFF
-,TRBJ1-2,TRBV27,TGTGCCAGCAGTTTAGGGCAGGGGCCGGCCTATGGCTACACCTTC,CASSLGQGPAYGYTF
-,TRBJ1-1,TRBV2,TGTGCCAGCAGTGTAGGGGCGTTGAACACTGAAGCTTTCTTT,CASSVGALNTEAFF
TRBD1,TRBJ2-2,TRBV5-4,TGTGCCAGCAGCCACAGGGGGCCGAACACCGGGGAGCTGTTTTTT,CASSHRGPNTGELFF
TRBD1,TRBJ2-7,TRBV27,TGTGCCAGCAGTTTCGGACAGGGTCTGTCCTACGAGCAGTACTTC,CASSFGQGLSYEQYF
-,TRBJ2-3,TRBV7-9,TGTGCCAGCAGGAACTACTCCGTTGGCGAAGATACGCAGTATTTT,CASRNYSVGEDTQYF
TRBD1,TRBJ1-2,TRBV9,TGTGCCAGCAGCGTAGCGGCAGGGGGCGCAGGTTCTGGCTACACCTTC,CASSVAAGGAGSGYTF
-,TRBJ2-7,TRBV6-1,TGTGCCAGCAGTGAACAGGGCGACGTCTACGAGCAGTACTTC,CASSEQGDVYEQYF
TRBD2,TRBJ2-1,TRBV5-1,TGCGCCAGCAGCCCGGGACTAGCGGGAGGGAGCTCCTACAATGAGCAGTTCTTC,CASSPGLAGGSSYNEQFF
-,TRBJ2-7,TRBV5-8,TGTGCCAGCAGCTCGGGCAGACAGTACGAGCAGTACTTC,CASSSGRQYEQYF
TRBD1,TRBJ2-3,TRBV6-1,TGTGCCAGCAGTGAAGTTGGGACAGGGAGAACAGATACGCAGTATTTT,CASSEVGTGRTDTQYF
TRBD1,TRBJ2-1,TRBV15,TGTGCCACCAGCAGCGGGACAGGGTCCTACAATGAGCAGTTCTTC,CATSSGTGSYNEQFF
-,TRBJ1-4,TRBV27,TGTGCCAGCAGCGCCTTCGGCGGAGCTAATGAAAAACTGTTTTTT,CASSAFGGANEKLFF
-,TRBJ1-5,TRBV27,TGTGCCAGCAGTTCAGGTTATAGCAATCAGCCCCAGCATTTT,CASSSGYSNQPQHF
-,TRBJ1-1,TRBV7-6,TGTGCCAGCAGCTTAGTATCCGGGATTTGGGACACTGAAGCTTTCTTT,CASSLVSGIWDTEAFF
-,TRBJ1-1,TRBV4-1,TGCGCCAGCAGCCAAGACGACGGGGGGGGGTTCGGAAGGAACACTGAAGCTTTCTTT,CASSQDDGGGFGRNTEAFF
TRBD1,TRBJ2-7,TRBV7-2,TGTGCCAGCAGCTCCGGGACAGGGTTCTCGTTCGAGCAGTACTTC,CASSSGTGFSFEQYF
TRBD1,TRBJ1-2,TRBV19,TGTGCCAGTAGCGATACAGGGGCTCTTGGCTACACCTTC,CASSDTGALGYTF
TRBD1,TRBJ1-1,TRBV7-2,TGTGCCAGCAGCTTAGGTTGGACAGGGTTGAACACTGAAGCTTTCTTT,CASSLGWTGLNTEAFF
-,TRBJ2-7,TRBV6-5,TGTGCCAGCAGTTATTCAGACAGAGTCTACGAGCAGTACTTC,CASSYSDRVYEQYF
TRBD1,TRBJ1-6,TRBV19,TGTGCCAGTAGTGGGACAGGGTATTGGAATTCACCCCTCCACTTT,CASSGTGYWNSPLHF
-,TRBJ1-1,TRBV27,TGTGCCAGCAGTTTATTCACAGGCGGCACTGAAGCTTTCTTT,CASSLFTGGTEAFF
TRBD1,TRBJ1-2,TRBV7-9,TGTGCCAGCAGCACAAAACAGGGGCGGTATGGCTACACCTTC,CASSTKQGRYGYTF
-,TRBJ1-6,TRBV7-2,TGTGCCAGCAGCCCTACAGGGAATAATTCACCCCTCCACTTT,CASSPTGNNSPLHF
-,TRBJ2-2,TRBV10-1,TGCGCCAGCAGCCCTGGGGGCACCCGGGCCGGGGAGCTGTTTTTT,CASSPGGTRAGELFF
TRBD1,TRBJ1-1,TRBV7-2,TGTGCCAGCAGCTCAGCACAGGGGTCTGAAGCCTTCTTT,CASSSAQGSEAFF
-,TRBJ2-7,TRBV21-1,TGTGCCAGCAGCAAAGTTAGGGGGCACACATACGAGCAGTACTTC,CASSKVRGHTYEQYF
-,TRBJ2-7,TRBV27,TGTGCCAGCAGTTCTGATAGGGTGGGAGGAACCTACGAGCAGTACTTC,CASSSDRVGGTYEQYF
-,TRBJ1-4,TRBV5-1,TGCGCCAGCTGTTACCAGGGGACGGGGGAAAAACTGTTTTTT,CASCYQGTGEKLFF
-,TRBJ1-5,TRBV29-1,TGCAGCGTTGAACAGGGTAGCAATCAGCCCCAGCATTTT,CSVEQGSNQPQHF
TRBD1,TRBJ1-2,TRBV27,TGTGCCAGCAGTTTCACAGGGACAGGGGGCTATGGCTACACCTTC,CASSFTGTGGYGYTF
-,TRBJ2-7,TRBV7-2,TGTGCCAGCAGCGCAGACAGAGCCTTGTACTACGAGCAGTACTTC,CASSADRALYYEQYF
-,TRBJ1-1,TRBV7-2,TGTGCCAGCAGCTTATTATATAGGGCAGGGTACACTGAAGCTTTCTTT,CASSLLYRAGYTEAFF
-,TRBJ2-5,TRBV7-9,TGTGCCAGCAGCTTTCAGGCCCAAGAGACCCAGTACTTC,CASSFQAQETQYF
TRBD2,TRBJ2-7,TRBV27,TGTGCCAGCAGTGACGTAGCGGGGTACTCTTACGAGCAGTACTTC,CASSDVAGYSYEQYF
-,TRBJ1-4,TRBV9,TGTGCCAGCAGCGTAGCTACCGGGGTTAATGAAAAACTGTTTTTT,CASSVATGVNEKLFF
TRBD2,TRBJ2-7,TRBV11-2,TGTGCCAGCAGCTCGGGACTAGCGGAGTACGAGCAGTACTTC,CASSSGLAEYEQYF
-,TRBJ1-1,TRBV27,TGTGCCAGCAGTTCCCAAAACAGGATGAACACTGAAGCTTTCTTT,CASSSQNRMNTEAFF
-,TRBJ1-5,TRBV30,TGTGCCTGGAGTGTTCAGCCTTGGGGCGCAGGCAATCAGCCCCAGCATTTT,CAWSVQPWGAGNQPQHF